A few counts support the clone carrying this T cell receptor (beta chain). Mismatch with germline at one junction end may stem from a read error. The entry originates in a study of regulatory T cells in long-lasting Graves disease. Study-wide context: Newly diagnosed Graves' patients had taken antithyroid drugs under 3 months.

To make TCR beta libraries, researchers used iRepertoire HTBI primers and Arm-PCR of CDR3 regions. TCRdb independently ran MiXCR on the multiplex PCR reads; one entry per CDR3 protein. The sample lists about 520,000 distinct CDR3 sequences, approximately 12% occurring once. As for time point: newly diagnosed GD, antithyroid drugs for less than 3 months. The TCR library was made from RNA that had been extracted from PBMCs in TRIzol. Another study also made use of these data, one on T cells in Graves' hyperthyroidism and ophthalmopathy.

The material sequenced was peripheral blood mononuclear cells (PBMCs), taken at new diagnosis, from a patient treated with antithyroid drugs. The TCR comes from a woman in her twenties or thirties with Graves disease.

The CDR3 protein is CASGQGTGQYNEQFF. CDR3 sequence (DNA): TGCGCCAGCGGCCAAGGGACAGGGCAGTACAATGAGCAGTTCTTC. The chain carries TRBV4-3 and TRBJ2-1, with TRBD1 matching over 9 bases. The germline gives CDR1 LGHNA, CDR2 YSLEER. The CDR3 sequence is 15 residues long.